The T cell receptor beta chain under discussion was sequenced for a study of vaccination and CD4 T cells after COVID-19. Study information: Samples were taken after vaccination, a median of roughly 72 days after dose two, with a range of 14 to 241. General study results and limits: Looking at convalescent patients, 304 of their 307 vaccine-specific clones were spike mono-reactive.

The study sequenced cultured CD4+ T cell DNA using the Oncomine TCR Beta short-read assay. A single record per CDR3 protein comes from TCRdb applying MiXCR to the PCR reads. The sample carries about 10,000 distinct CDR3 sequences, less than 85% recorded once. For this clonotype: Its matching antigen is unknown.

The treatment denotes: approximately 9-day PBMC culture with coronavirus spike peptide pools or control peptides (ViraFEST assay). After expanding antigen-specific T cells with peptide pools, ViraFEST sequenced their TCRs. Negative selection recovered the CD4+ T cells once they had spent 10 days in culture. Sample: CD4+ T cells from blood, cultured in vitro. The sequence was obtained from a human donor who had recovered from COVID-19.

CDR3 sequence: CSARSSSGGYEQYF. The CDR3 region has the DNA TGCAGTGCTAGGAGCTCTAGCGGGGGCTACGAGCAGTACTTC. The rearrangement links TRBV20-1 to TRBJ2-7; 10 bases fit TRBD2. Per germline, CDR1 DFQATT and CDR2 SNEGSKA (reference sequence). The CDR3 has 14 amino acids. V gave up 3 bases and J gave up 3 bases; unmatched junction bases: 5.